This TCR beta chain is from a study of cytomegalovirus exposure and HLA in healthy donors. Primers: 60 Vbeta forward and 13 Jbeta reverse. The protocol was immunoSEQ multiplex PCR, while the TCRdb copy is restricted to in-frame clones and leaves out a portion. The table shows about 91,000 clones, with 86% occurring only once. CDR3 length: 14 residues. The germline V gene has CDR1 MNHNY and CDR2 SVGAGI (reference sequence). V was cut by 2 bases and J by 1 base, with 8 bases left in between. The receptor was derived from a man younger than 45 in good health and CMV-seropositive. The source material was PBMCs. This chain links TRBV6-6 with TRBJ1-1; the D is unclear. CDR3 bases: TGTGCCAGCAGTTACCCCCCAGAGAACACTGAAGCTTTCTTT. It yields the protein CASSYPPENTEAFF.